This TCR beta chain was captured by sequencing in a study of cytomegalovirus exposure and HLA in healthy donors. The PCR used 60 Vbeta and 13 Jbeta primers. Using immunoSEQ multiplex PCR, the repertoire was profiled, and TCRdb retains in-frame clones only, with some absent. The sample table includes around 210,000 clones. For this clone: Its antigen is unidentified.

V was pared by 5 bases and J by 6 bases, with 9 bases between. The CDR3 length is 12 residues. The germline gives CDR1 MNHEY, CDR2 SMNVEV (reference sequence). Study findings and constraints: There were some public TCRs occurring in many donors, but most TCR sequences were rare.

The sequencing input was PBMCs. The receptor was isolated from a girl aged 2-9 years in good health and CMV-seropositive. The V and J genes are TRBV27 and TRBJ2-3, with D uncertain. The CDR3, as DNA: TGTGCCAGCAGTCCCCGTATGGATACGCAGTATTTT. Protein product: CASSPRMDTQYF.